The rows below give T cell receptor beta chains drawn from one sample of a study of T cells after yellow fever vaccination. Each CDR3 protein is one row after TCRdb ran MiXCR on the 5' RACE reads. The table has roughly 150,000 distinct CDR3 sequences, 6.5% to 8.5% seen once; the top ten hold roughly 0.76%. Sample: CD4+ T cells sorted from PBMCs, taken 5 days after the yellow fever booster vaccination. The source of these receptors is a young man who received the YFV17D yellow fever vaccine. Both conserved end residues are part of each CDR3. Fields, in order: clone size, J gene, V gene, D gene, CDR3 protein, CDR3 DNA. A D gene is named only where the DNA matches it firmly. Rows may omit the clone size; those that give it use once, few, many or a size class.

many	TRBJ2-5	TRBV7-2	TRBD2	CASSRGVGRAQETQYF	TGTGCCAGCAGCCGTGGGGTGGGGAGGGCCCAAGAGACCCAGTACTTC
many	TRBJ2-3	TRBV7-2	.	CASLEFARTNTQYF	TGTGCCAGCTTGGAGTTTGCAAGAACCAATACGCAGTATTTT
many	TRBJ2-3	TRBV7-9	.	CASINSGSTDTQYF	TGTGCCAGTATAAATTCGGGGAGCACAGATACGCAGTATTTT
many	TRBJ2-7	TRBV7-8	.	CASSLAWGGSYEQYF	TGTGCCAGCAGCTTAGCCTGGGGTGGCTCCTACGAGCAGTACTTC
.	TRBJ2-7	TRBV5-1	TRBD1	CASSWSGQGANEQYF	TGCGCCAGCAGCTGGTCGGGACAGGGGGCCAACGAGCAGTACTTC
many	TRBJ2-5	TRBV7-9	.	CASSPDRIQETQYF	TGTGCCAGCAGCCCGGACAGAATACAAGAGACCCAGTACTTC
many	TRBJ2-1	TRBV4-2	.	CASIPAGAAAGEQFF	TGTGCCAGCATTCCAGCAGGAGCAGCCGCCGGTGAGCAGTTCTTC
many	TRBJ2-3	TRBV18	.	CASSPRRGTSGTDTQYF	TGTGCCAGCTCACCTCGTCGAGGGACAAGTGGCACAGATACGCAGTATTTT
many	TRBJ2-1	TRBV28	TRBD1	CASRFRYQGQKTYNEQFF	TGTGCCAGCAGATTTAGATACCAGGGACAGAAAACCTACAATGAGCAGTTCTTC
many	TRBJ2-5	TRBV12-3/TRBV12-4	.	CASSLYRETQYF	TGTGCCAGCAGTTTGTATCGAGAGACCCAGTACTTC
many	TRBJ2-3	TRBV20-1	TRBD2	CSARQDAASGVTQYF	TGCAGTGCTAGACAGGATGCCGCTAGCGGGGTTACGCAGTATTTT
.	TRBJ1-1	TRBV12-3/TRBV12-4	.	CASNTQGPDTEAFF	TGTGCCAGCAACACCCAGGGTCCTGACACTGAAGCTTTCTTT
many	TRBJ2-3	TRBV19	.	CASSIRDFTDTQYF	TGTGCCAGTAGTATCCGGGACTTCACAGATACGCAGTATTTT
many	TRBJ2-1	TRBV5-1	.	CASSLSIGSTYNEQFF	TGCGCCAGCAGCCTATCCATCGGGAGTACGTACAATGAGCAGTTCTTC
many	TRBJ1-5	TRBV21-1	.	CASSEGQPQHF	TGTGCCAGCAGTGAGGGTCAGCCCCAGCATTTT
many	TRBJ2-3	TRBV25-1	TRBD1	CASSPIPGQGSRTDTQYF	TGTGCCAGCAGTCCAATTCCGGGACAGGGGTCCCGCACAGATACGCAGTATTTT
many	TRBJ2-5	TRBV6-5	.	CASSYSSLPQETQYF	TGTGCCAGCAGTTACTCGAGTCTACCTCAAGAGACCCAGTACTTC
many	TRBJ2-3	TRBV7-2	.	CASSKHRDPTTDTQYF	TGTGCCAGCAGCAAACACCGGGACCCGACCACAGATACGCAGTATTTT
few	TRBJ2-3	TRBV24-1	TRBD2	CATSDGGSPGDTQYF	TGTGCCACCAGTGACGGGGGGTCCCCGGGAGATACGCAGTATTTT
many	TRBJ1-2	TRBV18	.	CASSPQVQGLNYGYTF	TGTGCCAGCTCACCACAAGTACAGGGCCTTAACTATGGCTACACCTTC
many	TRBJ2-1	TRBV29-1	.	CSVGLLVSYNEQFF	TGCAGCGTCGGTTTGCTAGTCTCCTACAATGAGCAGTTCTTC
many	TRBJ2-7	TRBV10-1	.	CASRPVSASISYEQYF	TGCGCCAGCAGGCCGGTTAGCGCCTCCATCTCCTACGAGCAGTACTTC
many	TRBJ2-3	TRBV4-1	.	CASSPGVSDTQYF	TGCGCCAGCAGCCCCGGGGTGTCAGATACGCAGTATTTT
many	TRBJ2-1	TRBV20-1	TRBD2	CSARGSSGVHEQFF	TGCAGTGCTAGAGGGTCTAGCGGGGTCCATGAGCAGTTCTTC
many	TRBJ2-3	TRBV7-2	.	CASSSLALTQYF	TGTGCCAGCAGCTCACTAGCACTTACGCAGTATTTT
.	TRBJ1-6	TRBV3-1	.	CASSQGRRENSPLHF	TGTGCCAGCAGCCAAGGCAGACGGGAAAATTCACCCCTCCACTTT
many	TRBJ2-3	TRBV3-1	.	CASSQGGIYTQYF	TGTGCCAGCAGCCAAGGAGGAATATATACGCAGTATTTT
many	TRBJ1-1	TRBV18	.	CASSPNVGQLNTEAFF	TGTGCCAGCTCACCGAATGTTGGACAACTAAACACTGAAGCTTTCTTT
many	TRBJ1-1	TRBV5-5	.	CASSLGSMNTEAFF	TGTGCCAGCAGCTTGGGGTCAATGAACACTGAAGCTTTCTTT
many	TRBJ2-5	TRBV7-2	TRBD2	CASSPAGGRQETQYF	TGTGCCAGCAGCCCAGCGGGGGGCCGGCAAGAGACCCAGTACTTC
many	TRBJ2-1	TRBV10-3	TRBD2	CAISPGLAENNEQFF	TGTGCCATCAGTCCAGGACTAGCGGAAAACAATGAGCAGTTCTTC
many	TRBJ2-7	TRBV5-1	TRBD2	CASSQGSLLAGAVAEQYF	TGCGCCAGCAGCCAAGGCAGCCTATTAGCGGGAGCTGTGGCCGAGCAGTACTTC
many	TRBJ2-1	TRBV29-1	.	CSVDGRGQQFF	TGCAGCGTTGACGGAAGGGGACAGCAGTTCTTC
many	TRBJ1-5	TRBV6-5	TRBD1	CASSSLTGGSGQPQHF	TGTGCCAGCAGTTCACTAACAGGGGGCAGTGGCCAGCCCCAGCATTTT
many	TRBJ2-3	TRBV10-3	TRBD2	CAIRTSPPDTQYF	TGTGCCATTCGGACTAGCCCCCCAGATACGCAGTATTTT